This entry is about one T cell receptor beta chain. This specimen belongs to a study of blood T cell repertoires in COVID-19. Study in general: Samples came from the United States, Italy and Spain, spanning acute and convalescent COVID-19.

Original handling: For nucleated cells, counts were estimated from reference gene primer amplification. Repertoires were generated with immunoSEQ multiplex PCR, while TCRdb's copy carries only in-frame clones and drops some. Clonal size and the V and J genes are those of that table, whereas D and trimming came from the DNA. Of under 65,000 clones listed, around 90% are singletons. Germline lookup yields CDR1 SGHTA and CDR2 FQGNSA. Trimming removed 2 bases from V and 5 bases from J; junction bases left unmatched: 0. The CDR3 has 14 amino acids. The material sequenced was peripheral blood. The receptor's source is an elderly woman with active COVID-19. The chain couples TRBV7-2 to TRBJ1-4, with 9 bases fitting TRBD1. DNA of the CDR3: TGTGCCAGCAGCTTAACAGGGGGCAATGAAAAACTGTTTTTT. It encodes CASSLTGGNEKLFF. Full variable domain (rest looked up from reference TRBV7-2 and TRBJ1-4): GAGVSQSPSNKVTEKGKDVELRCDPISGHTALYWYRQSLGQGLEFLIYFQGNSAPDKSGLPSDRFSAERTGGSVSTLTIQRTQQEDSAVYLCASSLTGGNEKLFFGSGTQLSVL.